Listed below are T cell receptor beta chains from one sample, sequenced in a study of human T cells and chemical hapten exposure. TCRdb re-called the RACE reads with MiXCR, one entry per CDR3 protein. The data show some 36,000 distinct CDR3 sequences, less than 8.5% seen once. The source material was whole blood, sampled in connection with sensitization to the hapten diphenylcyclopropenone (DPC). These receptors all come from a woman aged 45-65 years with alopecia areata. Some clones in this sample may be carry-over from other donors' samples. Each CDR3 is given with its conserved first and last residue. D genes are given only for firm matches. Clone sizes are given selectively: once, few, many, or a class where the clone is expanded.

16 | TRBJ2-7 | . | TRBV10-3 | TRBD2 | TGTGCCATCAGTGATCCGGGACTAGGGGCTTCCTACGAGCAGTACTTC | CAISDPGLGASYEQYF
14 | TRBJ1-5 | many | TRBV20-1 | . | TGCAGTGCTAGAGAGGTGGCAGGGAATCAGCCCCAGCATTTT | CSAREVAGNQPQHF
13 | TRBJ1-1 | many | TRBV7-2 | . | TGTGCCAGCAGCATCGGGACCTCCACCGGGGCTTTCTTT | CASSIGTSTGAFF
15 | TRBJ2-3 | many | TRBV28 | TRBD2 | TGTGCCAGCAGTTTTCGGGAGGGTATCGCAGATACGCAGTATTTT | CASSFREGIADTQYF
15 | TRBJ2-7 | few | TRBV12-3/TRBV12-4 | . | TGTGCCAGCTCCTCGGTTAGGGCAAGGGCCTACGAGCAGTACTTC | CASSSVRARAYEQYF
15 | TRBJ1-3 | many | TRBV30 | . | TGTGCCTGGAGTGTACTTCTGGGGCTTGGAAACACCATATATTTT | CAWSVLLGLGNTIYF
15 | TRBJ1-1 | many | TRBV6-5 | TRBD1 | TGTGCCAGCAGTCCCGGCGGACAGGGTTACACTGAAGCTTTCTTT | CASSPGGQGYTEAFF
16 | TRBJ2-3 | . | TRBV5-1 | . | TGCGCCAGCAGCTTGTCGTCTAGACGGGGCACAGATACGCAGTATTTT | CASSLSSRRGTDTQYF
14 | TRBJ1-1 | many | TRBV3-1 | . | TGTGCCAGCAGTCGGCCGGGACAGAACACTGAAGCTTTCTTT | CASSRPGQNTEAFF
16 | TRBJ1-2 | . | TRBV7-9 | . | TGTGCCAGCAGCTTAGATGAGCAGGTTGCTAACTATGGCTACACCTTC | CASSLDEQVANYGYTF
14 | TRBJ2-7 | many | TRBV28 | TRBD1 | TGTGCCAGCAGTTTCGACAGGGCGAGGGACGAGCAGTACTTC | CASSFDRARDEQYF
13 | TRBJ2-3 | many | TRBV5-1 | . | TGCGCCAGCACCCAATGGGGCACAGATACGCAGTATTTT | CASTQWGTDTQYF
11 | TRBJ2-3 | . | TRBV2 | . | TGTGCCAGCGCTCCCACAGATACGCAGTATTTT | CASAPTDTQYF
19 | TRBJ2-4 | many | TRBV11-2 | TRBD2 | TGTGCCAGCAGCTTAGCCTTTACTAGCGGGTCCTTAGCCAAAAACATTCAGTACTTC | CASSLAFTSGSLAKNIQYF
13 | TRBJ2-5 | many | TRBV29-1 | . | TGCAGCGTCTCTGGACGGAACCAAGAGACCCAGTACTTC | CSVSGRNQETQYF
16 | TRBJ1-1 | many | TRBV5-4 | . | TGTGCCAGCAGCGTGGGATGGGGATCCACGAACACTGAAGCTTTCTTT | CASSVGWGSTNTEAFF
15 | TRBJ2-3 | few | TRBV18 | . | TGTGCCAGCTCACCAAGCCTCGGCGACACAGATACGCAGTATTTT | CASSPSLGDTDTQYF
15 | TRBJ1-1 | many | TRBV20-1 | . | TGCAGTGCTAGAGATTTCGATAGGGGTGGGACTGAAGCTTTCTTT | CSARDFDRGGTEAFF
14 | TRBJ2-2 | many | TRBV6-2/TRBV6-3 | . | TGTGCCAGCAAGGGGACGGTGAACACCGGGGAGCTGTTTTTT | CASKGTVNTGELFF
15 | TRBJ1-2 | many | TRBV25-1 | . | TGTGCCAGCAGCTTACCAGGAAAGGGGGGAGGAGGCTACACCTTC | CASSLPGKGGGGYTF
14 | TRBJ2-7 | . | TRBV28 | TRBD1 | TGTGCCAGCAGTTTTCCGCGGGGACAGGGCGTCTTGAGCTTC | CASSFPRGQGVLSF
15 | TRBJ2-3 | many | TRBV6-4 | . | TGTGCCAGCAGTGCGGCGGAGGCCGACACAGATACGCAGTATTTT | CASSAAEADTDTQYF
15 | TRBJ2-7 | many | TRBV7-3 | TRBD2 | TGTGCCAGCAGCTTAGGAGCGGGAGGTGGCTACGAGCAGTACTTC | CASSLGAGGGYEQYF